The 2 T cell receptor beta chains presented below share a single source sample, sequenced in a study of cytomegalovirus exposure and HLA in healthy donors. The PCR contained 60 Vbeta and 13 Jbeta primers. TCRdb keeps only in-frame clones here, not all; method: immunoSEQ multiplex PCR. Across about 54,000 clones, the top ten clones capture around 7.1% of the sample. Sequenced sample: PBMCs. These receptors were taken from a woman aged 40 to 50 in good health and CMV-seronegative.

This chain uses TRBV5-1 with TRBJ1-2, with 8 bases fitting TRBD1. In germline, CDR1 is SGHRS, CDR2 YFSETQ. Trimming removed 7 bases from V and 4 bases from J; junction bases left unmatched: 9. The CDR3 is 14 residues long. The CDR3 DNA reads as TGCGCCAGCTCCTCGCAGGGGGCAAGCTATGGCTACACCTTC. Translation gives CASSSQGASYGYTF.

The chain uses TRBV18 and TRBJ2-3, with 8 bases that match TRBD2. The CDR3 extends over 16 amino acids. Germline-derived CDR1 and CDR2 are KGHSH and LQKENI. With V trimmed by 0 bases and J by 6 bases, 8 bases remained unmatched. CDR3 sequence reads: CASSPPAGAGGDTQYF. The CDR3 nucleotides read TGTGCCAGCTCACCACCAGCGGGAGCTGGAGGGGATACGCAGTATTTT.